This entry describes one TCR beta chain. The template was total RNA from whole blood, with no T cell sorting. Each UMI, carrying a 6-nucleotide sample barcode, came from template switching. TCRalpha and TCRbeta cDNA was put through two nested PCRs of around 15 and 9 cycles. TCRdb processed the 5' RACE reads again and assigns one entry to each CDR3 protein, with no DNA. The sample totals more than 350,000 distinct CDR3 sequences. The length of the CDR3 is 15 residues. Germline V gives CDR1 SGHNT, CDR2 YENEEA. The sample comes from a study of monozygotic twins with inflammatory bowel disease. Material for sequencing was blood. This TCR was sampled from a human donor with ulcerative colitis or Crohn's disease, or a healthy co-twin of an affected twin (not recorded which). The chain has TRBV11-3 and TRBJ2-1; there is no DNA to check the TCRdb D call of TRBD2. The chain's CDR3 is CASSLDGPSSNEQFF.